This T cell receptor beta chain stems from a study of human CD4 T cells and Enterobacteriaceae. Measured with immunoSEQ multiplex PCR; TCRdb has only the in-frame clones, and not every one. The sample records 25,000 to 35,000 clones, roughly 79% being singletons. The memory gate held CD4+ cells that were not CD45RA+CCR7+CD95- naive cells, over 98% pure. The sample taken for sequencing was memory CD4+ T cells from blood. The TCR comes from a human donor in good health.

The CDR3: CAISRGEQSSYEQYF. CDR3 coding DNA: TGTGCCATCAGTAGAGGGGAGCAATCTTCCTACGAGCAGTACTTC. V usage is TRBV10-3 and J usage is TRBJ2-7; either TRBD1 or TRBD2 may supply D (5 bases each). Trimming took off 5 bases at V and 1 base at J, with 15 bases between the two ends. Looked up from germline, CDR1 is ENHRY and CDR2 is SYGVKD. The CDR3 covers 15 residues.